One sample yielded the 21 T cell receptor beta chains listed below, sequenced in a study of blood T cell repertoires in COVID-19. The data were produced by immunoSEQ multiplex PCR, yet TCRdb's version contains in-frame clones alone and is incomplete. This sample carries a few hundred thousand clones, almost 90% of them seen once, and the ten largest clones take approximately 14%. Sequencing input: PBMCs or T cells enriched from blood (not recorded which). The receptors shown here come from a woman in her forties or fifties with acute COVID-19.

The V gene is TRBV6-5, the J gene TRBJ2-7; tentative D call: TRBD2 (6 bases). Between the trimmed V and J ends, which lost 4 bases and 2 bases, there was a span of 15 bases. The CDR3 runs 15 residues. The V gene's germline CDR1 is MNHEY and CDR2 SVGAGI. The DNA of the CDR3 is TGTGCCAGCAGTTTGGGCGGGACCGCTACCTACGAGCAGTACTTC. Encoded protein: CASSLGGTATYEQYF.

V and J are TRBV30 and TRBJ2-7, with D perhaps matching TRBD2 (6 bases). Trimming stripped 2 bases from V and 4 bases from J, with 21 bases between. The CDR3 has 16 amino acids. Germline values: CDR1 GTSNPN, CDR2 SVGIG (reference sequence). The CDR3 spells CAWSPKGGGFGYEQYF. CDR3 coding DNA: TGTGCCTGGAGTCCCAAGGGTGGGGGGTTCGGGTACGAGCAGTACTTC.

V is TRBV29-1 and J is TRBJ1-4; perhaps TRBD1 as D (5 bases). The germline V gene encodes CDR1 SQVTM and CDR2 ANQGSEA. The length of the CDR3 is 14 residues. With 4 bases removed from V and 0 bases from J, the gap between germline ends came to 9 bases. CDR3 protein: CSVVGTPTNEKLFF. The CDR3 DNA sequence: TGCAGCGTTGTGGGGACTCCAACTAATGAAAAACTGTTTTTT.

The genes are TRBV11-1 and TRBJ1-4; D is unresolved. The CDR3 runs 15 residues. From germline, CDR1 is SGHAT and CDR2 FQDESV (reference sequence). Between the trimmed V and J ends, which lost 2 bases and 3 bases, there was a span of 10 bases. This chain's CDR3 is CASSLLSQPNEKLFF. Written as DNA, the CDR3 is TGTGCCAGCAGCTTATTGTCACAGCCTAATGAAAAACTGTTTTTT.

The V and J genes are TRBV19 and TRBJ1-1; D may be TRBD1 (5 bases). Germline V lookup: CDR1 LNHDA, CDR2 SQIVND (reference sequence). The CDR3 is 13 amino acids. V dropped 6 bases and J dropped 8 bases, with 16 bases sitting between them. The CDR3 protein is CASRSRQNQEAFF. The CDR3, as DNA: TGTGCCAGTAGATCCCGACAGAACCAAGAAGCTTTCTTT. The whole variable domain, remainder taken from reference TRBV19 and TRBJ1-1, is DGGITQSPKYLFRKEGQNVTLSCEQNLNHDAMYWYRQDPGQGLRLIYYSQIVNDFQKGDIAEGYSVSREKKESFPLTVTSAQKNPTAFYLCASRSRQNQEAFFGQGTRLTVV.

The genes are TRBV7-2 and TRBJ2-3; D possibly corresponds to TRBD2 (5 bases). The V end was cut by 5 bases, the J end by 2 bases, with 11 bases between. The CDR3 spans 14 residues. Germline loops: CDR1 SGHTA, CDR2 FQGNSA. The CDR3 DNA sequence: TGTGCCAGCAGCCGGACGGGAATCACAGATACGCAGTATTTT. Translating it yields CASSRTGITDTQYF.

As DNA, the CDR3 is TGTGCCAGCAGACGAGACAGCCTCTCTGGAAACACCATATATTTT. Amino acid sequence: CASRRDSLSGNTIYF. V and J are TRBV6-5 and TRBJ1-3; tentatively, D is TRBD1 (5 bases). V gave up 6 bases and J gave up 0 bases, with 12 bases separating them. CDR3 size: 15 residues. Germline-derived CDR1 and CDR2 are MNHEY and SVGAGI.

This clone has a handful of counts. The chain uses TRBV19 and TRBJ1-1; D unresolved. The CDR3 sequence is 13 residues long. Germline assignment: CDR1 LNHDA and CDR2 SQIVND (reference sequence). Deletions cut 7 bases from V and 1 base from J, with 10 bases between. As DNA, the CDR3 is TGTGCCAGTAACTGGCGCGGGAACACTGAAGCTTTCTTT. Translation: CASNWRGNTEAFF.

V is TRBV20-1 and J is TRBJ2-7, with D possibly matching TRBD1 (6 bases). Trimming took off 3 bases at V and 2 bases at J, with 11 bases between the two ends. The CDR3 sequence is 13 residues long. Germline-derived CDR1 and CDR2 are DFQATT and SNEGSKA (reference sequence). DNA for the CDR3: TGCAGTGCTAGTAAAGACAGGCCCTACGAGCAGTACTTC. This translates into CSASKDRPYEQYF.

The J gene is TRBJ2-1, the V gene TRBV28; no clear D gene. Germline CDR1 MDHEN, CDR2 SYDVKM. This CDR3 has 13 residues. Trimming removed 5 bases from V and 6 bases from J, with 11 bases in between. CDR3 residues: CASSPPPSNEQFF. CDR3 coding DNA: TGTGCCAGCAGTCCCCCTCCTAGCAATGAGCAGTTCTTC.

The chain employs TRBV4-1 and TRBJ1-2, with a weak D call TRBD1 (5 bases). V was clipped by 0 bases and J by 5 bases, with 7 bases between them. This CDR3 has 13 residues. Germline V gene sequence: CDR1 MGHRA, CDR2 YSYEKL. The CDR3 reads CASSQDSGYGYTF. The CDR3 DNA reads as TGCGCCAGCAGCCAAGATTCAGGGTATGGCTACACCTTC.

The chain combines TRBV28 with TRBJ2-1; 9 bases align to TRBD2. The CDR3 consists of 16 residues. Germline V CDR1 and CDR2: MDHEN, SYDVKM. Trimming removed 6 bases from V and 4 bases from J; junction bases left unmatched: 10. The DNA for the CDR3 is TGTGCCAGCAGCCCGTCTCTAGCGGGACTTTACAATGAGCAGTTCTTC. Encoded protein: CASSPSLAGLYNEQFF.

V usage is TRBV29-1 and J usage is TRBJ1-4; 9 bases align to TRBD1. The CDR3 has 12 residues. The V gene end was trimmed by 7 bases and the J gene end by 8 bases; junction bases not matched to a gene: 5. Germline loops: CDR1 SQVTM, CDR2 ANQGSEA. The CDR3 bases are TGCAGCGCGGGACAGGGCGGCGAAAAACTGTTTTTT. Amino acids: CSAGQGGEKLFF.

The CDR3 DNA follows: TGTGCCAGCAGGCCCCCAGGGGAGGGGGGCTACACCTTC. Translation gives CASRPPGEGGYTF. V gene TRBV27 combines with J gene TRBJ1-2, with D maybe TRBD1 (6 bases). Germline CDR1 is MNHEY and CDR2 is SMNVEV (reference sequence). The germline V and J ends were trimmed by 6 bases and 8 bases, with 16 bases remaining between them. The CDR3 spans 13 residues.

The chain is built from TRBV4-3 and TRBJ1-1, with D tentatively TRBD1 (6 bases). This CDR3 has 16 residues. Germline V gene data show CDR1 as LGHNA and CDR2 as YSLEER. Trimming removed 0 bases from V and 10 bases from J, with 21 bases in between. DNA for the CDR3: TGCGCCAGCAGCCAAGACAAGACACTTAGGGGGACGGGAGCTTTCTTT. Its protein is CASSQDKTLRGTGAFF.

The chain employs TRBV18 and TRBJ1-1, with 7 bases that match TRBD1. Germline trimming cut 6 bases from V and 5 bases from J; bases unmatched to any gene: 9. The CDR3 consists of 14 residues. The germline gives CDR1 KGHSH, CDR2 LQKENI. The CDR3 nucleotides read TGTGCCAGCTCGCGACAGGGCCTAGGGACTGAAGCTTTCTTT. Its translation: CASSRQGLGTEAFF. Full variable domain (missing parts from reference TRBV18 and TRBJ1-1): NAGVMQNPRHLVRRRGQEARLRCSPMKGHSHVYWYRQLPEEGLKFMVYLQKENIIDESGMPKERFSAEFPKEGPSILRIQQVVRGDSAAYFCASSRQGLGTEAFFGQGTRLTVV.

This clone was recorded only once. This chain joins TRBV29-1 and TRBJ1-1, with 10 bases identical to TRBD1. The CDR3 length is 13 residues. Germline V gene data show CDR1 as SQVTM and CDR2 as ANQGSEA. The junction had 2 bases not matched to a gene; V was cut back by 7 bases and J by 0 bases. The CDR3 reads CSAGTGVNTEAFF. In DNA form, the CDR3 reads TGCAGCGCTGGGACAGGGGTGAACACTGAAGCTTTCTTT.

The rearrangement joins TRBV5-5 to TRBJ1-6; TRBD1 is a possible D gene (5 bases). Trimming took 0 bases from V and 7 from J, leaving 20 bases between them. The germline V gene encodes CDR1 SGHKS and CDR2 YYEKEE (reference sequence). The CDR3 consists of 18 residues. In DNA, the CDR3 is TGTGCCAGCAGCTTGGGGCCCATGTCTGTCCAGGGAAATTCACCCCTCCACTTT. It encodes CASSLGPMSVQGNSPLHF.

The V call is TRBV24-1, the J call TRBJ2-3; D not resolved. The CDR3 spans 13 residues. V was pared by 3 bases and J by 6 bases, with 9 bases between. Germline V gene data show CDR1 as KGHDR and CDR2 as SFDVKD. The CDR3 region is CATSDPPLDTQYF. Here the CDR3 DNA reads TGTGCCACCAGTGATCCTCCCCTTGATACGCAGTATTTT.

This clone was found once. The CDR3 DNA is TGTGCCAGCAGTACGCACAGGGGTATGGGGGAGACCCAGTACTTC. It yields the protein CASSTHRGMGETQYF. The V call is TRBV6-2 or TRBV6-3, the J call TRBJ2-5; 7 bases line up with TRBD1. The CDR3 runs 15 residues. The J segment lost 5 bases and the V segment lost 5 bases, leaving 11 bases of the junction unmatched. Looked up from germline, CDR1 is MNHEY and CDR2 is SVGEGT.

Here the CDR3 DNA reads TGTGCCAGCAGATTCCGGGACTCTCTCAATGAGCAGTTCTTC. It translates to CASRFRDSLNEQFF. The rearrangement uses TRBV28 and TRBJ2-1, with D possibly being TRBD2 (6 bases). Germline values: CDR1 MDHEN, CDR2 SYDVKM. The CDR3 is 14 amino acids. The germline V and J ends were trimmed by 6 bases and 6 bases, with 15 bases remaining between them.